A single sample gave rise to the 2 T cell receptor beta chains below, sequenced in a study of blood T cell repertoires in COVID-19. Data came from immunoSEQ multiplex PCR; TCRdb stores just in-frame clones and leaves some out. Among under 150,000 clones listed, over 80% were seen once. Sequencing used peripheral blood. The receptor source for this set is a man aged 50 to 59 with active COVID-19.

CDR3 sequence (DNA): TGCGCCAGCAGCTCTGAAGGGACTAGCGGTGCCCAAGAGACCCAGTACTTC. It yields the protein CASSSEGTSGAQETQYF. The chain is built from TRBV5-1 and TRBJ2-5; TRBD2 matches at 11 bases. Germline V lookup: CDR1 SGHRS, CDR2 YFSETQ. This CDR3 spans 17 amino acids. J lost 1 base, V lost 3 bases, and 8 bases had no gene match.

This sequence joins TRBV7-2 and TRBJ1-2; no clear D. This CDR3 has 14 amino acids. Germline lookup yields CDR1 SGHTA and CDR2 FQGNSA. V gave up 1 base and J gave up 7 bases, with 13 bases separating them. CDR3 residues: CASSLDPREGGYTF. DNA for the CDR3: TGTGCCAGCAGCTTAGATCCCCGGGAGGGTGGCTACACCTTC.